This T cell receptor (beta chain) is from a study of shared clonotypes between healthy human individuals. When replicate PCRs were run on sorted subsets, they used roughly 0.2 ug DNA, some 30,000 T cell genomes. Assay: immunoSEQ multiplex PCR; the TCRdb copy retains only in-frame clones and omits some. The table includes just over 2,000,000 clones, about 95% detected once. General observations from the study: The study found lower generation probabilities in non-shared clonotypes than in those shared by all four donors. Since donors were few, the genetic and exposure-history diversity represented was limited.

CDR3 length: 14 amino acids. The germline gives CDR1 PRHDT, CDR2 FYEKMQ (reference sequence). J lost 3 bases, V lost 5 bases, and 5 bases had no gene match. Positively selected for CCR7, the CD45RO-negative cells used as naive CD8 cells excluded terminally differentiated effector memory CD45RA+ cells. Details on this clone: Antigen: not known.

The V and J genes are TRBV13 and TRBJ1-2; 8 nucleotides line up with TRBD1. The receptor was derived from a man younger than 35 in good health. The sequencing input was naive CD8+ T cells sorted from blood. CDR3 protein: CASSGQGLHYGYTF. The CDR3 DNA is TGTGCCAGCAGCGGACAGGGACTACACTATGGCTACACCTTC.